Following are 7 T cell receptor beta chains from one sample sequenced in a study of T cells in Graves' hyperthyroidism and ophthalmopathy. Regions amplified from RNA transcripts were the TCR beta CDR3 regions. An initial round of RT-PCR targeting the TCR CDR3 relied on the HTBI primer set. MiXCR was run by TCRdb on the multiplex PCR reads, yielding one entry per CDR3 protein. The data contain nearly 600,000 distinct CDR3 sequences, about 14% of them seen just once; the ten biggest clones take up roughly 5.7%. The sequenced sample consisted of blood. The receptors were sampled from a woman aged 30 to 39 with Graves' hyperthyroidism that later progressed to Graves' ophthalmopathy.

This clonotype has a count of ten or more. V and J are TRBV20-1 and TRBJ1-4; D may be TRBD1 (5 bases). V lost 3 bases and J 3 bases, leaving 14 bases between the germline ends. Looked up from germline, CDR1 is DFQATT and CDR2 is SNEGSKA (reference sequence). The CDR3 contains 15 residues. DNA for the CDR3: TGCAGTGCTAGTAAGATGGGGGGATCTAATGAAAAACTGTTTTTT. Translation gives CSASKMGGSNEKLFF.

The rearrangement joins TRBV10-3 to TRBJ1-1, with TRBD1 identical over 12 bases. V gave up 10 bases and J gave up 10 bases; unmatched junction bases: 13. The CDR3 loop spans 14 amino acids. Germline assignment: CDR1 ENHRY and CDR2 SYGVKD. This CDR3 reads CATTPGQGARVAFF. The CDR3 region has the DNA TGTGCCACCACGCCGGGACAGGGGGCGCGGGTAGCTTTCTTT.

The chain has TRBV6-5 and TRBJ1-1; maybe TRBD1 (5 bases). CDR3 length equals 12 residues. The germline V gene encodes CDR1 MNHEY and CDR2 SVGAGI. Trimming took off 5 bases at V and 3 bases at J, with 7 bases between the two ends. The CDR3 nucleotides read TGTGCCAGCAGTATACAGGACACTGAAGCTTTCTTT. Residues: CASSIQDTEAFF.

This CDR3 reads CSARDSGGYYGYTF. CDR3 nucleotide sequence: TGCAGTGCTAGAGATTCCGGGGGGTACTATGGCTACACCTTC. The genes are TRBV20-1 and TRBJ1-2; D may be TRBD1 (5 bases). The CDR3 is made up of 14 amino acids. CDR1 DFQATT and CDR2 SNEGSKA come from the germline V gene (reference sequence). Trimming removed 0 bases at V and 3 bases at J, with 11 bases between.

This clonotype has at least ten counts. The chain combines TRBV11-1 with TRBJ2-3; 10 bases are shared with TRBD1. The CDR3 loop spans 17 amino acids. J gave up 2 bases and V 3 bases, and 8 bases lay outside the gene matches. Germline-derived CDR1 and CDR2 are SGHAT and FQDESV (reference sequence). In DNA form, the CDR3 reads TGTGCCAGCAGCTTGGGGTCCGGACAGGGGGTCACAGATACGCAGTATTTT. As protein: CASSLGSGQGVTDTQYF.

The chain recombines TRBV19 with TRBJ1-1; 7 bases map to TRBD1. Looked up from germline, CDR1 is LNHDA and CDR2 is SQIVND (reference sequence). The CDR3 length is 13 residues. With 6 bases clipped from V and 4 bases from J, the junction kept 5 bases outside the gene matches. The CDR3 sequence: CASRKDRATEAFF. CDR3 DNA sequence: TGTGCCAGTAGAAAAGACAGGGCCACTGAAGCTTTCTTT.

This clonotype has ten or more counts. This chain links TRBV3-1 with TRBJ2-7, with 7 bases that match TRBD2. The germline CDR1 and CDR2 sequences are LGHDT and YNNKEL (reference sequence). The CDR3 runs 13 residues. Trimming cost V 4 bases and J 3 bases; bases outside gene matches: 3. CDR3 DNA sequence: TGTGCCAGCAGCCGTCGCGGGGGCTACGAGCAGTACTTC. As protein: CASSRRGGYEQYF.